The next 23 T cell receptor beta chains were all read from a single sample in a study of CD8 T cells in Susac syndrome (dated by TCRdb to between 2017 and 2020). Libraries were built with the immunoSEQ multiplex PCR assay. RNA was extracted using the RNeasy kit, and about 0.45 to 1 microgram was reverse transcribed with random hexamers. The raw public data were reprocessed by TCRdb itself: fastp quality trimming at Q25, MiXCR clonotype calling, in-frame beta chains only. Rows are unified per CDR3 protein, each entry keeping the most common DNA and genes. The sample profile shows approximately 190,000 distinct CDR3 sequences; approximately 96% of them were found once. Around 0.096% of the sample is taken by the ten largest. Material: CD4+ T cells from PBMCs. The receptors here all came from a human donor with Susac syndrome.

The CDR3: CASRLSGGALNEQFF. DNA of the CDR3: TGTGCCAGCAGACTTAGCGGGGGGGCCCTCAATGAGCAGTTCTTC. V and J are TRBV7-2 and TRBJ2-1, with TRBD2 matching over 11 bases. Germline V gene data show CDR1 as SGHTA and CDR2 as FQGNSA. After removal of 6 bases from V and 6 bases from J, the junction contained 7 bases not matched to a gene. The CDR3 has 15 amino acids.

This rearrangement joins TRBV28 to TRBJ2-1; D remains ambiguous. The CDR3 spans 14 residues. Germline CDR1 is MDHEN and CDR2 is SYDVKM. V lost 8 bases and J lost 8, with 19 bases in between. The CDR3 sequence: CASGSPKATDEQFF. CDR3 in DNA: TGTGCCAGCGGATCCCCCAAGGCTACCGATGAGCAGTTCTTC.

The chain carries TRBV18 and TRBJ1-5; D may be TRBD1 (5 bases). The CDR3 totals 14 residues. Germline CDR1 is KGHSH and CDR2 is LQKENI. Trimming left V 5 bases short and J 3 bases short, with 11 bases between. CDR3 residues: CASSTYGANQPQHF. CDR3 coding DNA: TGTGCCAGCTCAACGTACGGGGCCAATCAGCCCCAGCATTTT.

This chain links TRBV24-1 with TRBJ2-2; D remains ambiguous. Germline loops: CDR1 KGHDR, CDR2 SFDVKD. The CDR3 has 14 residues. The V end was cut by 2 bases, the J end by 0 bases, with 3 bases between. The DNA for the CDR3 is TGTGCCACCAGTGATTATTCGAACACCGGGGAGCTGTTTTTT. It translates to CATSDYSNTGELFF.

The chain employs TRBV24-1 and TRBJ2-3; D not certain. Germline V gene data show CDR1 as KGHDR and CDR2 as SFDVKD. CDR3 length equals 13 residues. V lost 4 bases, J lost 4 bases, and 8 bases lay in between. The CDR3, as DNA: TGTGCCACCAGTGAGGAGCTAGCAGATACGCAGTATTTT. Its protein is CATSEELADTQYF.

This rearrangement joins TRBV29-1 to TRBJ2-2; D not resolved. V lost 6 bases and J 1 base, leaving 6 bases between the germline ends. The CDR3 has 12 residues. Germline V gives CDR1 SQVTM, CDR2 ANQGSEA. CDR3 region: CSVVKNTGELFF. In DNA form, the CDR3 reads TGCAGCGTGGTTAAGAACACCGGGGAGCTGTTTTTT.

This chain uses TRBV7-2 with TRBJ2-3, with 11 bases matching TRBD2. The V and J ends lost 0 bases and 6 bases, in that order; junction bases with no gene match: 17. CDR3 length: 20 residues. Looked up from germline, CDR1 is SGHTA and CDR2 is FQGNSA. The CDR3 is CASSLASPSGGPVPVDTQYF. The CDR3 DNA sequence: TGTGCCAGCAGCTTAGCCTCGCCTAGCGGGGGGCCGGTACCAGTTGATACGCAGTATTTT. Full variable domain (remainder filled in from reference TRBV7-2 and TRBJ2-3): GAGVSQSPSNKVTEKGKDVELRCDPISGHTALYWYRQSLGQGLEFLIYFQGNSAPDKSGLPSDRFSAERTGGSVSTLTIQRTQQEDSAVYLCASSLASPSGGPVPVDTQYFGPGTRLTVL.

The chain recombines TRBV20-1 with TRBJ2-1; D assignment may be TRBD1 or TRBD2 (5 bases each). The CDR3 consists of 15 residues. Per the germline V gene, CDR1 is DFQATT and CDR2 is SNEGSKA (reference sequence). V was pared by 0 bases and J by 6 bases, with 15 bases between. In DNA form, the CDR3 reads TGCAGTGCTAGAGATGGGGCAGGTGGGGGCAATGAGCAGTTCTTC. Protein: CSARDGAGGGNEQFF.

The rearrangement joins TRBV28 to TRBJ2-7; possible D gene TRBD1, 6 bases. The CDR3 extends over 15 amino acids. Germline CDR1 MDHEN, CDR2 SYDVKM. Between the trimmed V and J ends, which lost 3 bases and 2 bases, there was a span of 14 bases. The CDR3 DNA reads TGTGCCAGCAGTTTTCTACGGACAGCCACCTACGAGCAGTACTTC. It yields the protein CASSFLRTATYEQYF.

The chain recombines TRBV7-8 with TRBJ1-2; no clear D. The V end lost 1 base, the J end lost 0 bases, and 15 bases lay between the germline ends. CDR3 size: 17 residues. Germline V gene sequence: CDR1 SGHVS, CDR2 FQNEAQ. The CDR3 DNA reads as TGTGCCAGCAGCTTAGTGACGGTTACGAAACCTAACTATGGCTACACCTTC. It translates to CASSLVTVTKPNYGYTF.

The V gene is TRBV20-1, the J gene TRBJ1-2, with D maybe TRBD1 (6 bases). Deletions cut 3 bases from V and 4 bases from J, with 18 bases between. CDR1 is DFQATT, CDR2 SNEGSKA, per germline (reference sequence). The CDR3 is 15 residues long. The CDR3 region is CSARGEGTRSYGYTF. CDR3 sequence (DNA): TGCAGTGCTAGGGGGGAGGGGACAAGGAGCTATGGCTACACCTTC.

The chain joins TRBV10-3 to TRBJ2-5; D not resolved. The germline V and J ends were trimmed by 7 bases and 3 bases, with 9 bases remaining between them. Germline CDR1 reads ENHRY; CDR2 reads SYGVKD. The CDR3 length is 12 residues. The chain's CDR3 is CAIMDQKETQYF. CDR3 sequence (DNA): TGTGCCATCATGGATCAAAAAGAGACCCAGTACTTC.

This sequence joins TRBV20-1 and TRBJ1-1; D is ambiguous. The ends were cut back, 4 bases at V and 1 base at J, with 7 bases in the middle. CDR3 size: 12 residues. Germline values: CDR1 DFQATT, CDR2 SNEGSKA (reference sequence). The CDR3 region has the DNA TGCAGTGCTAAGCGATCGAACACTGAAGCTTTCTTT. It encodes CSAKRSNTEAFF.

This clonotype is a singleton in its sample. This chain links TRBV19 with TRBJ2-1; 8 nucleotides align to TRBD1. This CDR3 is 13 amino acids long. The germline gives CDR1 LNHDA, CDR2 SQIVND (reference sequence). Losses at the gene ends were 5 bases for V and 7 bases for J; bases not matched to a gene: 4. The CDR3 here is CASSPQGANEQFF. CDR3 sequence (DNA): TGTGCCAGTAGTCCGCAGGGGGCGAATGAGCAGTTCTTC.

The chain joins TRBV5-1 to TRBJ2-5, with a tentative D call TRBD2 (6 bases). The CDR3 runs to 14 residues. V lost 4 bases to trimming and J lost 0 bases, with 10 bases between them. Germline V gene lookup returns CDR1 SGHRS and CDR2 YFSETQ. CDR3 DNA sequence: TGCGCCAGCAGCCGGGGGTGGGACCAAGAGACCCAGTACTTC. Protein sequence: CASSRGWDQETQYF.

The chain couples TRBV30 to TRBJ2-3; weak D call: TRBD1 (5 bases). The CDR3 covers 15 residues. Germline V gene sequence: CDR1 GTSNPN, CDR2 SVGIG (reference sequence). V lost 0 bases to trimming and J lost 2 bases, with 12 bases between them. The CDR3, as DNA: TGTGCCTGGAGTGTAGGGGATCCGACCACAGATACGCAGTATTTT. Translating it yields CAWSVGDPTTDTQYF.

This chain joins TRBV9 and TRBJ2-2; D unresolved. The V and J ends lost 0 bases and 0 bases respectively, with 9 bases between them. The CDR3 contains 16 residues. The germline V gene has CDR1 SGDLS and CDR2 YYNGEE. CDR3 in DNA: TGTGCCAGCAGCGTAGCTGTGGCGACGAACACCGGGGAGCTGTTTTTT. Translation: CASSVAVATNTGELFF.

This rearrangement joins TRBV27 to TRBJ1-6; no definite D call. The CDR3 is made up of 12 amino acids. The germline V gene encodes CDR1 MNHEY and CDR2 SMNVEV (reference sequence). Trimming removed 7 bases at V and 6 bases at J, with 7 bases between. CDR3 amino acids: CASTRSNSPLHF. The CDR3 DNA sequence: TGTGCCAGCACCCGGAGTAATTCACCCCTCCACTTT.

V is TRBV5-4 and J is TRBJ2-3; D might be TRBD2 (6 bases). V lost 2 bases and J 1 base, leaving 17 bases between the germline ends. CDR1 and CDR2 (germline): SGHNT, YYREEE (reference sequence). This CDR3 comprises 17 residues. The CDR3 DNA is TGTGCCAGCAGCTTTCCAGTCGGGGGTGGCGGCACAGATACGCAGTATTTT. As protein: CASSFPVGGGGTDTQYF.

CDR3 sequence (DNA): TGCAGTGCTACAAGGAGAAGCTCAGATACGCAGTATTTT. Translated: CSATRRSSDTQYF. The rearrangement joins TRBV20-1 to TRBJ2-3; no clear D gene. Germline lookup yields CDR1 DFQATT and CDR2 SNEGSKA (reference sequence). The CDR3 length is 13 residues. Trimming removed 4 bases from V and 4 bases from J, with 12 bases in between.

CDR3 bases: TGTGCCAGTGGCAAGGGCTCTAGAAGCACAGATACGCAGTATTTT. Its translation: CASGKGSRSTDTQYF. The gene calls are TRBV7-9 and TRBJ2-3; D is unresolved. Trimming took 9 bases from V and 0 from J, leaving 16 bases between them. CDR1 is SEHNR, CDR2 FQNEAQ, per germline (reference sequence). The length of the CDR3 is 15 residues.

The chain links TRBV6-5 to TRBJ1-1; unclear D gene. The CDR3 extends over 13 amino acids. Trimming shortened V by 0 bases and J by 5 bases, and 7 bases separated the two germline ends. Germline loops: CDR1 MNHEY, CDR2 SVGAGI. The CDR3 loop is CASSYSKLTEAFF. The CDR3 DNA reads TGTGCCAGCAGTTACTCGAAACTAACTGAAGCTTTCTTT.

The chain recombines TRBV19 with TRBJ2-3; TRBD2 might be the D (6 bases). The V and J ends lost 10 bases and 5 bases respectively, with 25 bases between them. This CDR3 is built from 16 residues. Germline CDR1 and CDR2: LNHDA and SQIVND (reference sequence). For the CDR3, the DNA is TGTGCCACCTCCAACCGACGGGGCGAGGAGGGAGATACGCAGTATTTT. Its translation: CATSNRRGEEGDTQYF.